A selection of T cell receptor beta chains follows, all from one sample in a study of T cell responses to AZD1222 COVID-19 vaccine. Sequenced by immunoSEQ multiplex PCR; TCRdb stores in-frame clones only, minus some. Counted here are roughly 140,000 clones, 90% to 95% occurring once; the ten biggest clones make up roughly 4.7%. The sample in question was peripheral blood, obtained on day 0 of AZD1222 vaccination. The receptors were gathered from an adult in good health. CDR3s include the opening cysteine and the closing phenylalanine or tryptophan. D genes are given only for firm matches. Rows give clone size only sometimes, using once, few, many, or a class for an expanded clone.

>TRBV4-1|TRBJ2-2|-|TRBD1
TGCGCCAGCAGCCAGACCGGGACAGGAAGGGCCGGGGAGCTGTTTTTT
CASSQTGTGRAGELFF
>TRBV2|TRBJ1-1|-|TRBD1
TGTGCCAGCAGTGAAGCGCCTTTGACAGGGAGCACTGAAGCTTTCTTT
CASSEAPLTGSTEAFF
>TRBV19|TRBJ2-2|-|TRBD1
TGTGCCAGTAGTTCCGGACAGGGTGTCACCGGGGAGCTGTTTTTT
CASSSGQGVTGELFF
>TRBV7-2|TRBJ1-4|-|-
TGTGCCAGCAGCTTAGAAGGGAGGAATAGTGAAAAACTGTTTTTT
CASSLEGRNSEKLFF
>TRBV19|TRBJ2-5|-|TRBD2
TGTGCCAGTAGTATTGGGTGGGGACTAGGTCTTCGGGAGACCCAGTACTTC
CASSIGWGLGLRETQYF
>TRBV7-2|TRBJ2-7|-|-
TGTGCCAGCAGCCTTAGCGGTTACGAGCAGTACTTC
CASSLSGYEQYF
>TRBV19|TRBJ2-7|-|TRBD2
TGTGCCAGTAGTAGAGGGCGGGAGGTCTACGAGCAGTACTTC
CASSRGREVYEQYF
>TRBV18|TRBJ1-6|-|-
TGTGCCAGCTCACCACAGTCTAATTCACCCCTCCACTTT
CASSPQSNSPLHF
>TRBV9|TRBJ2-1|once|TRBD2
TGTGCCAGCAGCGTAGGAGGCGGGAGGGCCTACAATGAGCAGTTCTTC
CASSVGGGRAYNEQFF
>TRBV28|TRBJ1-6|-|-
TGTGCCAGCAGTCTGATAAATTCACCCCTCCACTTT
CASSLINSPLHF
>TRBV13|TRBJ1-2|-|TRBD1
TGTGCCAGCAGTTCCAGGACCGGACAGGGGTACTATGGCTACACCTTC
CASSSRTGQGYYGYTF
>TRBV6-2/TRBV6-3|TRBJ1-5|-|-
TGTGCCAGCAGTCGCGACACCGGACCCCAGCATTTT
CASSRDTGPQHF
>TRBV27|TRBJ1-5|-|-
TGTGCCAGCAGTTGGGGCGGGAATCAGCCCCAGCATTTT
CASSWGGNQPQHF
>TRBV5-6|TRBJ2-4|-|-
TGTGCCAGCAGCTTTTTCTTCTTAGGGGACATTCAGTACTTC
CASSFFFLGDIQYF
>TRBV12-3/TRBV12-4|TRBJ1-2|-|TRBD1
TGTGCCAGCACCAAAGAGGGGGCGCTCGGCTACACCTTC
CASTKEGALGYTF
>TRBV6-2/TRBV6-3|TRBJ2-7|-|TRBD2
TGTGCCAGCAGTCCCTCGGGGGGGGCCACCTACGAGCAGTACTTC
CASSPSGGATYEQYF
>TRBV19|TRBJ2-7|-|-
TGTGCCAGTAGCTCTAGCGAACGGTCCTACGAGCAGTACTTC
CASSSSERSYEQYF
>TRBV28|TRBJ1-6|once|-
TGTGCCAGCAGTTTACCGGGGTTAACACCCCTCCACTTT
CASSLPGLTPLHF
>TRBV28|TRBJ1-4|-|-
TGTGCCAGCAGTTTCTTGGGAGGTGGTGAAAAACTGTTTTTT
CASSFLGGGEKLFF
>TRBV11-2|TRBJ2-2|-|TRBD2
TGTGCCAGCAGCTTTATAGGGAGGGCCGGGGAGCTGTTTTTT
CASSFIGRAGELFF
>TRBV5-5|TRBJ2-1|-|-
TGTGCCAGCCTCCGGCAGGCGAGCTCCTACAATGAGCAGTTCTTC
CASLRQASSYNEQFF
>TRBV5-1|TRBJ1-1|once|-
TGCGCCAGCAGCTTGGGGGGATTGAACACTGAAGCTTTCTTT
CASSLGGLNTEAFF